This TCR beta chain was documented in a study of blood T cell repertoires in COVID-19. Overall study context: Italy, Spain and the United States were the sources of the convalescent and acute COVID-19 samples.

TCRdb keeps only in-frame clones here, not all; method: immunoSEQ multiplex PCR. The data hold about 100,000 clones, with around 79% observed a single time. V was clipped by 7 bases and J by 0 bases, with 17 bases between them. Germline lookup yields CDR1 SGHRS and CDR2 YFSETQ. The CDR3 has 15 residues. This chain links TRBV5-1 with TRBJ2-7; weak D call: TRBD2 (5 bases). The material sequenced was peripheral blood. The sequence came from a human donor in a cohort sampled during active COVID-19. CDR3 nucleotide sequence: TGCGCCAGCGGAGCCCGGACTCTAAGCTCCTACGAGCAGTACTTC. It yields the protein CASGARTLSSYEQYF.